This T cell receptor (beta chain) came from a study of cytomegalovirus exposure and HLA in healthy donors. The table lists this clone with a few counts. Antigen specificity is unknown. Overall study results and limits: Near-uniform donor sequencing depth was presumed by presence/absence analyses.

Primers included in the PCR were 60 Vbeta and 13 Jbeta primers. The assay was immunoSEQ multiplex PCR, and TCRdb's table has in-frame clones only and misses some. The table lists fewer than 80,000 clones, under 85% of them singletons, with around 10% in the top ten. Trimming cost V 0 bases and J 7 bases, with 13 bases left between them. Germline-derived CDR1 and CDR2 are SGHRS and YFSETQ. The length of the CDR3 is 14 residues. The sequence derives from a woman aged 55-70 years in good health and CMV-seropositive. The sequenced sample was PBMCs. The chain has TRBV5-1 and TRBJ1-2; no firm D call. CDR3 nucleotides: TGCGCCAGCAGCTTGGACCCCTCCGGTGGTGGCTACACCTTC. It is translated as CASSLDPSGGGYTF.